The T cell receptor (beta chain) under discussion was sequenced for a study of blood T cell repertoires in COVID-19. As for the study in general: Spain, Italy and the United States supplied samples that represented acute and convalescent COVID-19. Sources were T cells, B-cell-depleted T cells, or PBMCs; the material itself was cDNA or gDNA.

Original data processing: Amplifying reference gene primers gave estimates of nucleated cell counts. TCRdb's copy holds only in-frame clones and misses some; the assay was immunoSEQ multiplex PCR. V, J and clone size are those of that table, while D and trimming were read from the DNA. This table has 89,000 or so clones, about 85% appearing once. This clone was seen a handful of times. This clonotype was obtained from an older man with acute or convalescent COVID-19. Sequenced: peripheral blood.

CDR3 sequence (DNA): TGCGCCAGCAGCCAAGACGCTAGCCTCGGGGAGCTGTTTTTT. Residues: CASSQDASLGELFF. This sequence joins TRBV4-3 and TRBJ2-2, with D perhaps matching TRBD2 (5 bases). The ends were cut back, 0 bases at V and 7 bases at J, with 9 bases in the middle. The CDR3 runs 14 residues. Germline loops: CDR1 LGHNA, CDR2 YSLEER.